Reported below is one T cell receptor beta chain. Its target is unknown. The CDR3 loop spans 14 amino acids. Looked up from germline, CDR1 is SGHAT and CDR2 is FQNNGV. Trimming stripped 1 base from V and 5 bases from J, with 9 bases between. The data belong to a study of cytomegalovirus exposure and HLA in healthy donors. Whole-study findings and limits: One cluster of highly shared sequence variants probably arose as a sequencing artifact. Trimming of TCR beta V- and J-genes showed a link, identified in a later analysis, to a missense DCLRE1C variant. Among donors in an Asian-associated ancestry cluster, a later analysis reportedly found fewer N-insertions than the roughly 610-donor mean.

Primers included in the PCR were 60 Vbeta and 13 Jbeta primers. Produced via immunoSEQ multiplex PCR; TCRdb's table is partial and in-frame only. The sample lists around 100,000 clones; just under 70% were seen once. Sequences were obtained from PBMCs. The TCR originated in a man aged 25-40 years in good health and CMV-seropositive. The genes are TRBV11-2 and TRBJ2-1; possible D gene TRBD1, 6 bases. The DNA for the CDR3 is TGTGCCAGCAGCTTAGGCAGGGGAAACAATGAGCAGTTCTTC. Its protein is CASSLGRGNNEQFF.